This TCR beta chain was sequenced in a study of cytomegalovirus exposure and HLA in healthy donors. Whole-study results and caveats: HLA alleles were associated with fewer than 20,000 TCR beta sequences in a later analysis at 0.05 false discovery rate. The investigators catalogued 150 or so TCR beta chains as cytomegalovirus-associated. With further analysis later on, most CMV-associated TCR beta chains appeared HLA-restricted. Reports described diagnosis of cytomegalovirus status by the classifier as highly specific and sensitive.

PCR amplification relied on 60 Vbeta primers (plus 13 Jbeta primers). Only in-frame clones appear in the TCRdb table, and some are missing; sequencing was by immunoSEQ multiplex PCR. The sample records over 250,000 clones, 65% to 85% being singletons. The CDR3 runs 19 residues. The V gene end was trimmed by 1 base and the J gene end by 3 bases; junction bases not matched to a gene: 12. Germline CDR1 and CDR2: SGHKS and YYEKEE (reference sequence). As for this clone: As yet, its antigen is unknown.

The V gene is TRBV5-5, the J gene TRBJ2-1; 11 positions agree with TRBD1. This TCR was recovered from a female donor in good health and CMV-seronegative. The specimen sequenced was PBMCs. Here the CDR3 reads CASSLRGQGGTSIYNEQFF. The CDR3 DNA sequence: TGTGCCAGCAGCTTGCGGGGACAGGGGGGGACTAGCATCTACAATGAGCAGTTCTTC.